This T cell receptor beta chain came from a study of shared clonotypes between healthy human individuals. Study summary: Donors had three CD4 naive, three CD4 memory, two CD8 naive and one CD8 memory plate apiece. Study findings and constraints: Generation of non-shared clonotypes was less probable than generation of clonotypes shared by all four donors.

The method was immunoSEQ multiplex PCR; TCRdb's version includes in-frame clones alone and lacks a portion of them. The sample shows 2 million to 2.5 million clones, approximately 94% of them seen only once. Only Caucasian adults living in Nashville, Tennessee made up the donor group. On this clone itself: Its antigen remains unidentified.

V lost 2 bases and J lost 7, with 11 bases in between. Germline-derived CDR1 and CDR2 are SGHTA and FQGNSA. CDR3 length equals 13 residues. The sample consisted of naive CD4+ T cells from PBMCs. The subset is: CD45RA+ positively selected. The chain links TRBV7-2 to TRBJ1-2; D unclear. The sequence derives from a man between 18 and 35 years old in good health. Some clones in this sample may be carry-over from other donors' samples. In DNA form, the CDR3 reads TGTGCCAGCAGCTTAAGCGGGATGGGTGGCTACACCTTC. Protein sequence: CASSLSGMGGYTF.